This TCR beta chain was captured in a study of cytomegalovirus exposure and HLA in healthy donors. General study results and limits: Accounts indicate the classifier identified cytomegalovirus status with strong specificity and sensitivity. The tendency of first-cohort TCR clusters to co-occur in the 120 validation repertoires was identified by a subsequent analysis.

TCRdb's copy holds only in-frame clones and misses some; the assay was immunoSEQ multiplex PCR. The sample holds 38,000 or so clones, 80% to 95% seen once. As for this clone: Antigen unknown.

The sequenced material came from PBMCs. The sequence was collected from a man in his late teens or twenties in good health and CMV-seronegative.

CDR3 sequence reads: CAWSSHGHSNQPQHF. CDR3 bases: TGTGCCTGGAGTTCTCATGGGCATAGCAATCAGCCCCAGCATTTT. The chain combines TRBV30 with TRBJ1-5; no reliable D call. The germline V and J ends were trimmed by 2 bases and 0 bases, with 11 bases remaining between them. This CDR3 has 15 amino acids. Germline CDR1 reads GTSNPN; CDR2 reads SVGIG (reference sequence).